A selection of T cell receptor beta chains follows, all from one sample in a study of blood T cell repertoires in COVID-19. Libraries were prepared by immunoSEQ multiplex PCR; TCRdb keeps only in-frame clonotypes and omits some of them. The data show 220,000 or so clones, approximately 77% seen once. Sequenced: peripheral blood. The receptors here all came from a woman at least 80 years old with acute or convalescent COVID-19. CDR3s include the opening cysteine and the closing phenylalanine or tryptophan. The D gene is left open where the match is weak. For some rows the clone size is stated as once, few or many, or as a class when expanded; others skip it.

NA,TRBV6-4,TRBD1,TRBJ1-1,TGTGCCAGCAGTGACTCGGGACAGGGCGGTTTCTTT,CASSDSGQGGFF
NA,TRBV9,NA,TRBJ1-4,TGTGCCAGCAACCAACGGGGGGGGAAGAGTGAAAAACTGTTTTTT,CASNQRGGKSEKLFF
NA,TRBV28,TRBD1,TRBJ2-5,TGTGCCAGCAGTCCCGGGACAGGGGGTGGGATAGAGACCCAGTACTTC,CASSPGTGGGIETQYF
NA,TRBV12-3/TRBV12-4,TRBD1,TRBJ1-2,TGTGCCAGCACAATGACAGGGAACTATGGCTACACCTTC,CASTMTGNYGYTF
NA,TRBV5-6,NA,TRBJ1-5,TGTGCCAGCAGCTTGTTTGGAGGGATCGGCAATCAGCCCCAGCATTTT,CASSLFGGIGNQPQHF
NA,TRBV29-1,TRBD1,TRBJ1-2,TGCAGCGCCCCCCGGACAGGGGCCTCCAACGGCTACACCTTC,CSAPRTGASNGYTF
NA,TRBV19,TRBD1,TRBJ1-4,TGTGCCAGTAGTCTGCCTGGGACAGGGGATGAAAAACTGTTTTTT,CASSLPGTGDEKLFF
once,TRBV2,NA,TRBJ1-5,TGTGCCAGCAGCTTTGACAGCGGGAAAAATCAGCCCCAGCATTTT,CASSFDSGKNQPQHF
NA,TRBV19,NA,TRBJ2-3,TGTGCCAGTAGCCCTAGTAGGCTACACGGAGGGGTCCCAGATACGCAGTATTTT,CASSPSRLHGGVPDTQYF
NA,TRBV7-6,NA,TRBJ2-2,TGTGCCAGCAGCTTACGAAGGGTACTGGGCGAGGGTACCGGGGAGCTGTTTTTT,CASSLRRVLGEGTGELFF
NA,TRBV29-1,NA,TRBJ1-1,TGCAGCGGACAGAACATGAACACTGAAGCTTTCTTT,CSGQNMNTEAFF
NA,TRBV29-1,NA,TRBJ2-7,TGCAGCGCCGGTACAGGTTCCTACGAGCAGTACTTC,CSAGTGSYEQYF
once,TRBV30,TRBD2,TRBJ2-3,TGTGCCTGGAGTAAGAGCGGGGGGGCGGATACGCAGTATTTT,CAWSKSGGADTQYF
once,TRBV3-1/TRBV3-2,TRBD1,TRBJ2-3,TGTGCCAGCAGCCAAGCAGGGGACAGAGCATTAGATACGCAGTATTTT,CASSQAGDRALDTQYF
few,TRBV10-3,TRBD1,TRBJ1-1,TGTGCCACCACAGGGGAGGACACTGAAGCTTTCTTT,CATTGEDTEAFF
NA,TRBV27,TRBD1,TRBJ1-3,TGTGCCCTCCGGGACAGGGATACGGACTCTGGAAACACCATATATTTT,CALRDRDTDSGNTIYF
NA,TRBV7-3,TRBD1,TRBJ2-1,TGTGCCAGCAGCCCGGACAGGGTTAGGTACAATGAGCAGTTCTTC,CASSPDRVRYNEQFF
NA,TRBV19,TRBD2,TRBJ2-7,TGTGCCAGTAGCTCGACCGGGGGGTACGAGGGGGAGCAGTACTTC,CASSSTGGYEGEQYF
NA,TRBV6-2/TRBV6-3,NA,TRBJ1-1,TGTGCCAGCAGCTTTAGCATGAACACTGAAGCTTTCTTT,CASSFSMNTEAFF
NA,TRBV7-9,NA,TRBJ2-5,TGTGCCAGCAGTCCCGGGACAGCGGGAGAGACCCAGTACTTC,CASSPGTAGETQYF
NA,TRBV18,NA,TRBJ2-2,TGTGCCAGCTCACCACGGCGCCAGGAGAACACCGGGGAGCTGTTTTTT,CASSPRRQENTGELFF
few,TRBV7-2,TRBD2,TRBJ2-3,TGTGCCAGCAGCTTAGGCAAGCGGGGAGGCACAGATACGCAGTATTTT,CASSLGKRGGTDTQYF
few,TRBV6-5,NA,TRBJ1-1,TGTGCCAGCAGTTATCAGGGGCGGACTGAAGCTTTCTTT,CASSYQGRTEAFF
few,TRBV7-8,NA,TRBJ2-7,TGTGCCAGCAGCTTAGCGGGCTTCTACGAGCAGTACTTC,CASSLAGFYEQYF
few,TRBV7-2,NA,TRBJ1-5,TGTGCCAGCAGCTCGGGATCTAGAGGCAATCAGCCCCAGCATTTT,CASSSGSRGNQPQHF
NA,TRBV9,TRBD2,TRBJ2-3,TGTGCCAGCAGCGTAGGGGGAGCGGGGGGAATTACAGATACGCAGTATTTT,CASSVGGAGGITDTQYF
NA,TRBV18,TRBD1,TRBJ1-4,TGTGCCAGCTCACCAACAGGGGCAACTAATGAAAAACTGTTTTTT,CASSPTGATNEKLFF
NA,TRBV27,NA,TRBJ2-6,TGTGCCAGCAGGGGCCTGAGCTCTGGGGCCAACGTCCTGACTTTC,CASRGLSSGANVLTF
NA,TRBV1,NA,TRBJ1-5,TGCACCAGCAGCAGCCAGGACAGGGTACACCAGCCCCAGCATTTT,CTSSSQDRVHQPQHF
NA,TRBV6-6,NA,TRBJ1-6,TGTGCCAGCAGCCCTCAGGCGGGTAGGAATAATTCACCCCTCCACTTT,CASSPQAGRNNSPLHF
NA,TRBV10-2,TRBD1,TRBJ1-4,TGCGCCAGCAGTGAGTCGGGGACAGGGGGCGGTGAAAAACTGTTTTTT,CASSESGTGGGEKLFF
NA,TRBV7-9,NA,TRBJ1-5,TGTGCCAGCAGCTTAGCAACGGGGGATCAGCCCCAGCATTTT,CASSLATGDQPQHF
few,TRBV7-3,NA,TRBJ2-2,TGTGCCAGCAGCTTAACCGAGGCAGGGTACTTTTCGAACACCGGGGAGCTGTTTTTT,CASSLTEAGYFSNTGELFF
NA,TRBV28,NA,TRBJ2-4,TGTGCCAGCAGTTCAGGACAGTCGAGAGGGATAAACATTCAGTACTTC,CASSSGQSRGINIQYF
few,TRBV5-1,TRBD2,TRBJ2-1,TGCGCCAGCAGCTTGGCCATGTTAGCGGGGGGCCATGAGCAGTTCTTC,CASSLAMLAGGHEQFF
NA,TRBV7-9,TRBD1,TRBJ2-6,TGTGCCAGCAGCCCGACAGGGGCCTTATTCTCTGGGGCCAACGTCCTGACTTTC,CASSPTGALFSGANVLTF
NA,TRBV4-2,NA,TRBJ1-3,TGTGCCAGCAGCCAAGAACCCACCCACAGGGTCTCTGGAAACACCATATATTTT,CASSQEPTHRVSGNTIYF
once,TRBV12-3/TRBV12-4,TRBD2,TRBJ2-2,TGTGCCAGCAGATTGGGGGGGGTTCGGGAGCTGTTTTTT,CASRLGGVRELFF
once,TRBV5-8,NA,TRBJ2-5,TGTGCCAGCAGCTTGCTTTTGGAGACCCAGTACTTC,CASSLLLETQYF
once,TRBV18,NA,TRBJ1-2,TGTGCCAGCTCGCCCTATCCGCGCCATCTGTTCTACACCTTC,CASSPYPRHLFYTF